This T cell receptor (beta chain) was observed in a study of T-cell reconstitution after alpha-beta-depleted transplantation in children. The V gene end was trimmed by 0 bases and the J gene end by 4 bases; junction bases not matched to a gene: 5. CDR1 and CDR2 from the germline V gene are LGHDT and YNNKEL (reference sequence). The CDR3 sequence is 17 residues long. This clonotype was detected many times. Researchers prepared the TCRbeta library using unique molecular identifiers, the study reports. TCRdb passed the PCR reads through MiXCR, listing each CDR3 protein once. This table has about 110,000 distinct CDR3 sequences, about a tenth appearing once.

Source: PBMCs from the stem cell graft donor, taken from the stem cell graft. The TCR originated in a human donor who donated a stem cell graft to a child with acute lymphoblastic leukemia. The chain couples TRBV3-1 to TRBJ2-7; 14 positions match TRBD2. DNA of the CDR3: TGTGCCAGCAGCCAAGATGGGACTAGCGGGAGTTTATACGAGCAGTACTTC. It codes for CASSQDGTSGSLYEQYF.